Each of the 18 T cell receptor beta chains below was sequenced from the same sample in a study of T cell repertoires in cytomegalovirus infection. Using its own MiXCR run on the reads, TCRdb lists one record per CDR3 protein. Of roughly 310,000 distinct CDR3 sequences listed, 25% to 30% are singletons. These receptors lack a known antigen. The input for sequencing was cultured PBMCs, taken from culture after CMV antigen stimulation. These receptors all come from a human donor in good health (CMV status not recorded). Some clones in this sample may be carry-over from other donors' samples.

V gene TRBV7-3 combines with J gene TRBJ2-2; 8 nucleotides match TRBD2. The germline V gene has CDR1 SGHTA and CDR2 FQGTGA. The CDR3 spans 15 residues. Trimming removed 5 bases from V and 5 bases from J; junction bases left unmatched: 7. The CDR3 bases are TGTGCCAGCAGCCTTTTAGCGGGGCATACCGGGGAGCTGTTTTTT. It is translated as CASSLLAGHTGELFF.

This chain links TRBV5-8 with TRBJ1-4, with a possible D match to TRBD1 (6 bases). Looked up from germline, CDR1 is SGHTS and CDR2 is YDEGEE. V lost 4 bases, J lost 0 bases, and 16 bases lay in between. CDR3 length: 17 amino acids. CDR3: CASSQTGQFATNEKLFF. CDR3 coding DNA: TGTGCCAGCAGCCAAACAGGACAGTTTGCAACTAATGAAAAACTGTTTTTT.

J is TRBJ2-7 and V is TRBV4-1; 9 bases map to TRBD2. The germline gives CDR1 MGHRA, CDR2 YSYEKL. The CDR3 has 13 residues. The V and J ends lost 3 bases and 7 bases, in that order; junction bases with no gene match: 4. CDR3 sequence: CASSHLAGEEQYF. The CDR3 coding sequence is TGCGCCAGCAGCCACTTAGCGGGAGAAGAGCAGTACTTC.

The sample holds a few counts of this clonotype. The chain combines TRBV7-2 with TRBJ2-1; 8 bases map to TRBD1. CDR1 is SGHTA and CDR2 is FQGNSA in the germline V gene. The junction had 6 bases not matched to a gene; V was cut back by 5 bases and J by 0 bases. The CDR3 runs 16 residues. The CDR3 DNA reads TGTGCCAGCAGCCCCAGGACAGGGATCTCCTACAATGAGCAGTTCTTC. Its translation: CASSPRTGISYNEQFF.

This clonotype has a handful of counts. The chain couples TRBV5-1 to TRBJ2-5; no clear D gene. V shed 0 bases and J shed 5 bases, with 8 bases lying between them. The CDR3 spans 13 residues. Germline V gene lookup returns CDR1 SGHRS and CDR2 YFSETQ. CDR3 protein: CASSLDAWETQYF. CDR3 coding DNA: TGCGCCAGCAGCTTGGATGCGTGGGAGACCCAGTACTTC.

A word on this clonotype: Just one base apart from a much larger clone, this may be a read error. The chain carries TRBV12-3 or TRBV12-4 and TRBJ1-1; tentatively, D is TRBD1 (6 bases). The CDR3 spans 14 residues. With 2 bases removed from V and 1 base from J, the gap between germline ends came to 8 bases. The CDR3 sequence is CASSLRGRNTEAFF. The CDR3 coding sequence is TGTGCCAGCAGTTTAAGGGGGAGGAACACTGAAGCTTTCTTT.

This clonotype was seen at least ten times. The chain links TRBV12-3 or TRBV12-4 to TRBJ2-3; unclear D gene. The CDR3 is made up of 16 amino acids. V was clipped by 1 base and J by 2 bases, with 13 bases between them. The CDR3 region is CASSLDRRFPTDTQYF. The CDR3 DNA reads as TGTGCCAGCAGTTTAGACCGTAGGTTCCCCACAGATACGCAGTATTTT.

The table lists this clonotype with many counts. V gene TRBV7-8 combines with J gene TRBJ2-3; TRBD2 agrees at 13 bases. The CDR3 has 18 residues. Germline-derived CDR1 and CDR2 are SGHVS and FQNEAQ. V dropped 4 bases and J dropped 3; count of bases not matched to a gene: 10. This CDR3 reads CASSYVFGTSGTTDTQYF. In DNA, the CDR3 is TGTGCCAGCAGCTACGTATTTGGGACTAGCGGGACAACAGATACGCAGTATTTT.

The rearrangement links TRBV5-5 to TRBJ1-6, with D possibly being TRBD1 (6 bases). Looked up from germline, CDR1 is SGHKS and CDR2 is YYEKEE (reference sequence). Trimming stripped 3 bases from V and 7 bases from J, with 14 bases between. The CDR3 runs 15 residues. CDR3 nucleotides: TGTGCCAGCAGCTCGGGACAAAGTATGAATTCACCCCTCCACTTT. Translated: CASSSGQSMNSPLHF.

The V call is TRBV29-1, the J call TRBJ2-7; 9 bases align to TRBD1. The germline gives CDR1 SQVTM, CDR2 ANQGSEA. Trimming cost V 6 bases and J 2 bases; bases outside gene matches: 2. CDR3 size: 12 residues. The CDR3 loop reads CSVGTGPYEQYF. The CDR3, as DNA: TGCAGCGTAGGGACAGGGCCCTACGAGCAGTACTTC.

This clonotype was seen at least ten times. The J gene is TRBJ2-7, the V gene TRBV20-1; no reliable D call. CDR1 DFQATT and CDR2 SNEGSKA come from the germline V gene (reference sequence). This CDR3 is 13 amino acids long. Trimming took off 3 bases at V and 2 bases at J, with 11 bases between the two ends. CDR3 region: CSASASAPYEQYF. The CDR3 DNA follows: TGCAGTGCTAGCGCCAGCGCTCCCTACGAGCAGTACTTC.

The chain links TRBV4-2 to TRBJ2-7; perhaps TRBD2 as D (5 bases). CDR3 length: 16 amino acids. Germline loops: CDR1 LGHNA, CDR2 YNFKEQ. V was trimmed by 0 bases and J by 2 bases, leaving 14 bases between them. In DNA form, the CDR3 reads TGTGCCAGCAGCCAAGATTCCTTAGCGCCGACCTACGAGCAGTACTTC. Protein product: CASSQDSLAPTYEQYF.

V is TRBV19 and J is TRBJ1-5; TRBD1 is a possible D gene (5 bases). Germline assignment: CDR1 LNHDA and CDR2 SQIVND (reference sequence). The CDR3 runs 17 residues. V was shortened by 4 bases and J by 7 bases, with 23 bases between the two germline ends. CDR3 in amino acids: CASSTWVILGEPQPQHF. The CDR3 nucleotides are TGTGCCAGTAGTACCTGGGTTATTTTAGGGGAACCCCAGCCCCAGCATTTT. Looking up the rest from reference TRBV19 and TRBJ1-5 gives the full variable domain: DGGITQSPKYLFRKEGQNVTLSCEQNLNHDAMYWYRQDPGQGLRLIYYSQIVNDFQKGDIAEGYSVSREKKESFPLTVTSAQKNPTAFYLCASSTWVILGEPQPQHFGDGTRLSIL.

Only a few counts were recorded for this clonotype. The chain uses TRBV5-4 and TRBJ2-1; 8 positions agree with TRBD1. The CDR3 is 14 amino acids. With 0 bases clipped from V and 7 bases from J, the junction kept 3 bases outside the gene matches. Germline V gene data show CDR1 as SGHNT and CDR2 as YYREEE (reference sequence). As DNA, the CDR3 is TGTGCCAGCAGCTTGGAGGGACAGGTTAATGAGCAGTTCTTC. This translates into CASSLEGQVNEQFF. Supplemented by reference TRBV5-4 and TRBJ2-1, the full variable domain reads ETGVTQSPTHLIKTRGQQVTLRCSSQSGHNTVSWYQQALGQGPQFIFQYYREEENGRGNFPPRFSGLQFPNYSSELNVNALELDDSALYLCASSLEGQVNEQFFGPGTRLTVL.

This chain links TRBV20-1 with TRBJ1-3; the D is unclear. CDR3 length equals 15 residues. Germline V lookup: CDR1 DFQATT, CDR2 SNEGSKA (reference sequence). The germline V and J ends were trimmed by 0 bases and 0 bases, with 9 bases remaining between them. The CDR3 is CSARDGLISGNTIYF. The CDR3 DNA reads TGCAGTGCTAGAGATGGTCTGATCTCTGGAAACACCATATATTTT.

The CDR3 nucleotides are TGTGCCAGCAGTGGGACAGGGGGAGGCACTGAAGCTTTCTTT. It translates to CASSGTGGGTEAFF. The V and J genes are TRBV12-3 or TRBV12-4 and TRBJ1-1; 11 nucleotides agree with TRBD1. V dropped 5 bases and J dropped 4; count of bases not matched to a gene: 3. The CDR3 totals 14 residues.

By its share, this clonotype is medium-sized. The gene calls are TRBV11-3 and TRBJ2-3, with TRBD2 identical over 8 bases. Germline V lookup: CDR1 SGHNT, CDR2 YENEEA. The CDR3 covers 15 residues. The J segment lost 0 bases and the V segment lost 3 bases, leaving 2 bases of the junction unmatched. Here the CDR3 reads CASSFLAGSTDTQYF. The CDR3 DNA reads TGTGCCAGCAGCTTCTTAGCGGGGAGCACAGATACGCAGTATTTT.

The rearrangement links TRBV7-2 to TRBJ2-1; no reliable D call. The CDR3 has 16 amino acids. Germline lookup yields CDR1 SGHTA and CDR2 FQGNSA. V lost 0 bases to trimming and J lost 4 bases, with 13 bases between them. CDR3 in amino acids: CASSLAGNTLYNEQFF. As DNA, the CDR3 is TGTGCCAGCAGCTTAGCCGGAAATACCCTTTACAATGAGCAGTTCTTC.